The clone carrying this TCR beta chain was seen more than once but under ten times. cDNA reverse transcribed from extracted RNA served as the sequencing template. Sequenced by immunoSEQ multiplex PCR; TCRdb stores in-frame clones only, minus some. The sample includes over 100,000 clones, almost 50% of them seen just once. The data are from a study of CD8+ T cells in alopecia areata. Study-level background: The study gave treated patients oral tofacitinib at 5 to 10 mg twice daily. Patients took tofacitinib for 6 to 18 months, followed by 6 drug-free months.

Sorting of PBMCs yielded the CD4+ and CD8+ T cells. V shed 5 bases and J shed 5 bases, with 4 bases lying between them. The CDR3 has 11 amino acids. CDR1 SEHNR and CDR2 FQNEAQ come from the germline V gene (reference sequence). The V gene is TRBV7-9, the J gene TRBJ2-1; D remains unclear. This sequence originates from a human donor with alopecia areata. The sample in question was CD8+ T cells sorted from blood, obtained at week 0. The DNA for the CDR3 is TGTGCCAGCAGCGCTCACAATGAGCAGTTCTTC. Translating it yields CASSAHNEQFF.